Following are 15 T cell receptor beta chains from one sample sequenced in a study of radiation and T cells in renal cell carcinoma. Here immunoSEQ multiplex PCR was the method, and the copy in TCRdb shows in-frame clones only, minus some. The sample has 100,000 to 150,000 clones, about four fifths seen once; the top ten hold about 2.9%. As to time point: baseline pretreatment blood. Sample treatment: 15 Gy SBRT to primary tumor, nephrectomy 4 weeks later. Sequenced here: blood, sampled from a patient whose treatment included radiotherapy and nephrectomy. These receptors came from a woman aged 55-75 years with renal cell carcinoma.

The chain joins TRBV6-5 to TRBJ2-1; TRBD2 matches 9 bases. After removal of 0 bases from V and 7 bases from J, the junction contained 7 bases not matched to a gene. The CDR3 sequence is 16 residues long. Germline loops: CDR1 MNHEY, CDR2 SVGAGI. Here the CDR3 DNA reads TGTGCCAGCAGTTACTCGGGCCTAGCGGGGAGGAATGAGCAGTTCTTC. It codes for CASSYSGLAGRNEQFF.

The V gene is TRBV30, the J gene TRBJ2-7, with 7 bases identical to TRBD2. J lost 6 bases, V lost 8 bases, and 10 bases had no gene match. Germline V gene lookup returns CDR1 GTSNPN and CDR2 SVGIG (reference sequence). The CDR3 is 12 residues long. CDR3 sequence: CAQSGDAGEQYF. The CDR3 nucleotides read TGTGCCCAGAGCGGGGACGCCGGCGAGCAGTACTTC.

CDR3 nucleotides: TGTGCCAGCAGCTTTAGGACTAAGGGGGGCTCTGGGGCCAACGTCCTGACTTTC. As protein: CASSFRTKGGSGANVLTF. The chain carries TRBV11-2 and TRBJ2-6; D might be TRBD1 or TRBD2, each matching 6 bases. CDR1 is SGHAT, CDR2 FQNNGV, per germline. The CDR3 loop spans 18 amino acids. The ends were cut back, 3 bases at V and 0 bases at J, with 15 bases in the middle.

The CDR3 DNA follows: TGCGCCAGCAGCTGGGGCGGATCCTACGAGCAGTACTTC. Encoded protein: CASSWGGSYEQYF. The chain recombines TRBV5-1 with TRBJ2-7, with D possibly TRBD1 on 5 matching bases. The V end lost 3 bases, the J end lost 1 base, and 8 bases lay between the germline ends. Germline CDR1 SGHRS, CDR2 YFSETQ. This CDR3 is built from 13 residues.

This chain joins TRBV10-3 and TRBJ2-7; 7 bases are shared with TRBD1. V dropped 5 bases and J dropped 2; count of bases not matched to a gene: 12. CDR1 and CDR2 from the germline V gene are ENHRY and SYGVKD. The CDR3 sequence is 16 residues long. The CDR3 region is CAISLGGRASTYEQYF. The CDR3 DNA follows: TGTGCCATCAGTCTAGGGGGCCGCGCTTCAACCTACGAGCAGTACTTC.

The V call is TRBV9, the J call TRBJ1-1; 10 bases map to TRBD1. The V gene's germline CDR1 is SGDLS and CDR2 YYNGEE. The V and J ends lost 3 bases and 4 bases, in that order; junction bases with no gene match: 6. This CDR3 contains 15 residues. The CDR3 DNA is TGTGCCAGCAGCGCTCGGACAGGGGGGGTCACTGAAGCTTTCTTT. It yields the protein CASSARTGGVTEAFF.

This chain connects TRBV10-2 to TRBJ1-1; D call uncertain. CDR1 is WSHSY and CDR2 is SAAADI in the germline V gene. The length of the CDR3 is 14 residues. Deletions cut 0 bases from V and 1 base from J, with 6 bases between. This chain's CDR3 is CASSESGENTEAFF. Here the CDR3 DNA reads TGCGCCAGCAGTGAGTCTGGAGAGAACACTGAAGCTTTCTTT.

The J gene is TRBJ2-7, the V gene TRBV7-9; perhaps TRBD1 as D (6 bases). The length of the CDR3 is 15 residues. V was cut by 3 bases and J by 1 base, with 13 bases left in between. Germline values: CDR1 SEHNR, CDR2 FQNEAQ (reference sequence). CDR3 nucleotides: TGTGCCAGCAGCTTCCCACAGGGATCGTCCTACGAGCAGTACTTC. This translates into CASSFPQGSSYEQYF.

This chain uses TRBV5-1 with TRBJ2-2; 8 bases are a match to TRBD2. V was clipped by 4 bases and J by 5 bases; unmatched bases: 10. The CDR3 has 16 amino acids. The germline V gene has CDR1 SGHRS and CDR2 YFSETQ. The CDR3: CASSTSGGRTTGELFF. CDR3 bases: TGCGCCAGCAGCACCTCGGGGGGGCGTACGACCGGGGAGCTGTTTTTT.

This clone was counted between two and nine times. This chain uses TRBV27 with TRBJ2-5, with 9 bases lining up with TRBD2. This CDR3 contains 16 residues. In germline, CDR1 is MNHEY, CDR2 SMNVEV (reference sequence). V lost 0 bases to trimming and J lost 4 bases; unmatched junction nucleotides: 6. CDR3 coding DNA: TGTGCCAGCAGTTTATCCCCGGGACTAGCTCGAGAGACCCAGTACTTC. As protein: CASSLSPGLARETQYF.

For the CDR3, the DNA is TGTGCCAGCAGCCAAGCAGCGGGTTCACCCCTCCACTTT. Translating gives CASSQAAGSPLHF. The V call is TRBV14, the J call TRBJ1-6; no definite D call. The CDR3 length is 13 residues. CDR1 and CDR2 (germline): SGHDN, FVKESK. Between the trimmed V and J ends, which lost 1 base and 9 bases, there was a span of 7 bases.

A single count supports this clone. The V gene is TRBV28, the J gene TRBJ2-7, with 7 bases aligning to TRBD1. The germline CDR1 and CDR2 sequences are MDHEN and SYDVKM. Unmatched junction bases numbered 6, after V lost 5 bases and J lost 2 bases. This CDR3 spans 14 amino acids. The CDR3 reads CASSPRTGAYEQYF. The CDR3 nucleotides are TGTGCCAGCAGTCCCAGAACAGGGGCCTACGAGCAGTACTTC.

A remark on this clone: This same CDR3 is encoded by further DNA sequences in the sample. For the CDR3, the DNA is TGTGCCAGCAGCTTAGGACAGGGTGTGGGGGAGCAGTACTTC. Encoded protein: CASSLGQGVGEQYF. The V and J genes are TRBV11-2 and TRBJ2-7, with TRBD1 matching over 7 bases. After removal of 1 base from V and 7 bases from J, the junction contained 7 bases not matched to a gene. This CDR3 is built from 14 residues. Germline values: CDR1 SGHAT, CDR2 FQNNGV. The variable domain in full, with the rest retrieved from reference TRBV11-2 and TRBJ2-7, is EAGVAQSPRYKIIEKRQSVAFWCNPISGHATLYWYQQILGQGPKLLIQFQNNGVVDDSQLPKDRFSAERLKGVDSTLKIQPAKLEDSAVYLCASSLGQGVGEQYFGPGTRLTVT.

V is TRBV5-6 and J is TRBJ2-5; no reliable D call. This CDR3 contains 12 residues. Germline CDR1 reads SGHDT; CDR2 reads YYEEEE. Trimming took off 3 bases at V and 7 bases at J, with 10 bases between the two ends. CDR3 loop: CASSSRVATQYF. CDR3 in DNA: TGTGCCAGCAGCTCCCGGGTGGCGACCCAGTACTTC.

The count of this clone is one. The V and J genes are TRBV6-5 and TRBJ2-2; D is unresolved. V lost 6 bases, J lost 3 bases, and 8 bases lay in between. The CDR3 consists of 13 residues. Germline CDR1 MNHEY, CDR2 SVGAGI. CDR3 residues: CASRGPDTGELFF. In nucleotides, the CDR3 is TGTGCCAGCAGGGGTCCGGACACCGGGGAGCTGTTTTTT.